The following is a T cell receptor (beta chain) sequence with its context. Its antigen remains unidentified. Profiling relied on immunoSEQ multiplex PCR, and the TCRdb table lists in-frame clones only, not all of them. The sample holds tens of thousands of clones, around 95% seen once. The V gene lost 5 bases and the J gene lost 2 bases, with 14 bases spanning the gap. In germline, CDR1 is SQVTM, CDR2 ANQGSEA. The CDR3 runs to 14 residues. This entry comes from a study of T cells after posttransplantation cyclophosphamide. Overall study results and limits: Donor-recipient repertoire similarity was low at 1-2 months, rising over year one. Recipient CMV seropositivity and CMV reactivation strongly tracked TRB clonality.

This related bone marrow graft donor gave peripheral blood on the day of marrow donation. The J gene is TRBJ2-3, the V gene TRBV29-1; D possibly uses TRBD1 or TRBD2 (5 bases each). The origin of this receptor is a woman aged 25 to 45 in good health and a related stem cell transplant donor. What was sequenced was PBMCs. The CDR3 sequence is CSVRAGSLTDTQYF. The CDR3 region has the DNA TGCAGCGTTCGGGCAGGGAGCCTCACAGATACGCAGTATTTT.